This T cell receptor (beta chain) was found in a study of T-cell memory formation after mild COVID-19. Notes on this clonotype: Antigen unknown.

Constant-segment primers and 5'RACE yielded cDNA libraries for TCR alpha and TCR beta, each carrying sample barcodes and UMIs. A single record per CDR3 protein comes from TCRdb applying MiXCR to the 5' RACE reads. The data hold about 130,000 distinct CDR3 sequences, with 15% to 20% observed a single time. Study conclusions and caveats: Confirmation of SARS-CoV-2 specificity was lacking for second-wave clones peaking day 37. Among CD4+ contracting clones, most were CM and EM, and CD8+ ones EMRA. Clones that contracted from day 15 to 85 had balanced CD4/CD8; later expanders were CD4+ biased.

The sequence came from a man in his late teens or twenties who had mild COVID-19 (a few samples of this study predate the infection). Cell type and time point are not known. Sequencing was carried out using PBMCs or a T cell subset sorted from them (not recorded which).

This CDR3 reads CAIRGMGVINEQFF. CDR3 DNA: TGTGCCATCAGGGGGATGGGGGTTATCAATGAGCAGTTCTTC. The genes are TRBV10-3 and TRBJ2-1; D might be TRBD1 or TRBD2, each matching 5 bases. The CDR3 is 14 residues long. V was clipped by 6 bases and J by 6 bases, with 15 bases between them. CDR1 is ENHRY and CDR2 is SYGVKD in the germline V gene.